The entry below describes one T cell receptor (beta chain). Its specificity is not known. Other nucleotide sequences from this sample produce the same CDR3. Deletions cut 1 base from V and 0 bases from J, with 6 bases between. This CDR3 is built from 13 residues. CDR1 is SQVTM and CDR2 is ANQGSEA in the germline V gene. The sample belongs to a study of CD8+ T cells in alopecia areata. General observations from the study: Scalp sequencing also captures normal skin's resident alphabeta T cells. Across lesional scalp, and particularly alopecia totalis/universalis, clonality surpassed that of normal scalp.

Specified treatment: oral pan-JAK inhibitor, 5-10 mg twice daily. Extracted RNA was reverse transcribed into cDNA, the sequencing template. TCRdb's table, derived via immunoSEQ multiplex PCR, lists solely in-frame clones and lacks some. In the table there are tens of thousands of clones, around three quarters of which are singletons. The specimen comprised CD8+ T cells sorted from blood, sampled at week 44, from a patient treated with tofacitinib. The TCR comes from a human donor with alopecia areata. The chain employs TRBV29-1 and TRBJ1-2; a weak D match, TRBD1 (5 bases). The CDR3 is CSVEGGANYGYTF. CDR3 in DNA: TGCAGCGTTGAAGGGGGGGCTAACTATGGCTACACCTTC. The full variable domain, rest sourced from reference TRBV29-1 and TRBJ1-2, is SAVISQKPSRDICQRGTSLTIQCQVDSQVTMMFWYRQQPGQSLTLIATANQGSEATYESGFVIDKFPISRPNLTFSTLTVSNMSPEDSSIYLCSVEGGANYGYTFGSGTRLTVV.